This passage covers 2 T cell receptor beta chains from one sample sequenced in a study of blood T cells in healthy people across ages (dated by TCRdb to the mid-2010s). The protocol used for the library was 5' RACE. Data came from an Illumina HiSeq 2500. A second PCR of roughly 7 to 12 cycles was run with a J-beta primer mix and a sample-barcoded 5' primer. TCRdb reanalyzed the raw reads on its own, using fastp at Q25 for trimming and MiXCR for clone calling, and kept in-frame beta chains. A single entry per CDR3 protein holds the most common genes and DNA from its merged rows. Here the sample has hundreds of thousands of distinct CDR3 sequences; 20% to 25% occur a single time. The ten largest clones add up to under 4% of the sample. Sequenced material: blood. These receptors came from an older man in good health.

This clonotype was seen a handful of times. Compared with germline, one end of the junction differs, possibly owing to a read error. The V call is TRBV7-6, the J call TRBJ2-3; weak D call: TRBD2 (5 bases). CDR1 SGHVS and CDR2 FNYEAQ come from the germline V gene. The CDR3 is 15 residues long. The CDR3, as DNA: TGTGCCAGCAGCCCGGGCTCTTCTAGCACGGATACGCAGTATTTT. This sequence encodes CASSPGSSSTDTQYF.

This chain connects TRBV6-2 or TRBV6-3 to TRBJ1-2, with 9 bases aligning to TRBD1. Germline V gives CDR1 MNHEY, CDR2 SVGEGT. This CDR3 region has 14 residues. J was trimmed by 7 bases and V by 6 bases; bases with no gene match: 9. The CDR3 is CASRTTGGRSGYTF. The DNA for the CDR3 is TGTGCCAGCAGGACGACAGGGGGGAGGTCTGGCTACACCTTC.